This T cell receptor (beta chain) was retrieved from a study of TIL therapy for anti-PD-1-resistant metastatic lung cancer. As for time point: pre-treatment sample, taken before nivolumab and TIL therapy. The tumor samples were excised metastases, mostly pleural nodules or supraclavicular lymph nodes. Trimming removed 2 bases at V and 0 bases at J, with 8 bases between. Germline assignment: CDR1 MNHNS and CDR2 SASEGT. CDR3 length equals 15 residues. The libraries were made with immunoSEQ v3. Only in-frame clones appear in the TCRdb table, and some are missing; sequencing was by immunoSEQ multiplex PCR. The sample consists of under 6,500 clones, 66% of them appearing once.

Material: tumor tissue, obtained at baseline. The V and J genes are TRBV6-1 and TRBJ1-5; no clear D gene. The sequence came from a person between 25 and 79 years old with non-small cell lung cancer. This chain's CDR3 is CASSEYGYSNQPQHF. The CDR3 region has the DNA TGTGCCAGCAGTGAATACGGGTATAGCAATCAGCCCCAGCATTTT.